The 14 T cell receptor beta chains below were found in one sample sequenced in a study of blood T cell repertoires in COVID-19. Libraries were prepared by immunoSEQ multiplex PCR; TCRdb keeps only in-frame clonotypes and omits some of them. This table holds about 98,000 clones, approximately 80% found once. Material: peripheral blood. The receptors stem from a man aged 55 to 70 with active or convalescent COVID-19.

This sequence joins TRBV21-1 and TRBJ2-7; the table's D call, TRBD1, was not checked against the DNA. TRBV21-1 is reported as a pseudogene. The CDR3 is made up of 13 amino acids. The CDR3 DNA follows: TGTGCCAGCAGCACCCTGACATCCTACGAGCAGTACGTC. Translated, it gives CASSTLTSYEQYV.

This clone has just a few counts. The chain recombines TRBV30 with TRBJ1-1, with D unclear. V gave up 0 bases and J gave up 11 bases, with 13 bases separating them. In germline, CDR1 is GTSNPN, CDR2 SVGIG (reference sequence). CDR3 size: 12 residues. The CDR3 DNA sequence: TGTGCCTGGAGTGTCAGTGGGCGCGGGGCTTTCTTT. As protein: CAWSVSGRGAFF.

The CDR3 region has the DNA TGTGCCAGCAGTTTATCCGAACTAGGCTACGAGCAGTACTTC. Its protein product is CASSLSELGYEQYF. The V gene is TRBV27, the J gene TRBJ2-7; a weak D match, TRBD2 (5 bases). CDR3 length: 14 residues. Germline V lookup: CDR1 MNHEY, CDR2 SMNVEV (reference sequence). The germline V and J ends were trimmed by 0 bases and 3 bases, with 9 bases remaining between them.

This chain joins TRBV4-1 and TRBJ2-7; possible D gene TRBD1, 6 bases. The CDR3 loop spans 16 amino acids. V was pared by 4 bases and J by 2 bases, with 18 bases between. Germline V gives CDR1 MGHRA, CDR2 YSYEKL. The CDR3 loop is CASSPGRGGTTYEQYF. Written as DNA, the CDR3 is TGCGCCAGCAGCCCGGGGCGTGGGGGCACTACCTACGAGCAGTACTTC.

This clone was observed once. The genes are TRBV7-2 and TRBJ1-1, with 9 bases fitting TRBD1. Trimming took 3 bases from V and 6 from J; bases not matched to a gene: 8. This CDR3 comprises 15 residues. Germline values: CDR1 SGHTA, CDR2 FQGNSA. The DNA for the CDR3 is TGTGCCAGCAGCTTCTATCATACAGGGGGCGCTGAAGCTTTCTTT. It is translated as CASSFYHTGGAEAFF.

The chain combines TRBV7-2 with TRBJ1-6, with D hard to call. The CDR3 totals 15 residues. Germline-derived CDR1 and CDR2 are SGHTA and FQGNSA. V dropped 0 bases and J dropped 5 bases, with 8 bases sitting between them. The CDR3 spells CASSLAGLDNSPLHF. DNA for the CDR3: TGTGCCAGCAGCTTAGCCGGGTTAGATAATTCACCCCTCCACTTT.

About this clone: Additional DNA sequences in this sample encode the identical CDR3. V and J are TRBV9 and TRBJ2-7, with TRBD2 matching over 9 bases. CDR1 and CDR2 from the germline V gene are SGDLS and YYNGEE. CDR3 length: 15 residues. J gave up 4 bases and V 0 bases, and 5 bases lay outside the gene matches. The CDR3 bases are TGTGCCAGCAGCGTAGGCCTAGCGGGGATGTACGAGCAGTACTTC. Its translation is CASSVGLAGMYEQYF.

CDR3 DNA: TGTGCCAGCAGCTACCAAACAGGGACCGGAAGTGACTACACCTTC. Translation: CASSYQTGTGSDYTF. The chain employs TRBV6-5 and TRBJ1-2; D perhaps matches TRBD1 (6 bases). The CDR3 loop spans 15 amino acids. Germline CDR1 reads MNHEY; CDR2 reads SVGAGI. V was clipped by 6 bases and J by 10 bases, with 24 bases between them.

The rearrangement joins TRBV7-9 to TRBJ2-1; TRBD2 aligns across 8 bases. The CDR3 covers 15 residues. V gave up 5 bases and J gave up 8 bases; unmatched junction bases: 11. CDR1 and CDR2 (germline): SEHNR, FQNEAQ (reference sequence). The DNA of the CDR3 is TGTGCCAGCAGCCCCCTCTTTGCGGGAGGATATGAGCAGTTCTTC. This gives the protein CASSPLFAGGYEQFF.

The chain links TRBV7-9 to TRBJ2-1; maybe TRBD2 (6 bases). This CDR3 is 15 amino acids long. The germline CDR1 and CDR2 sequences are SEHNR and FQNEAQ (reference sequence). Trimming removed 2 bases from V and 4 bases from J, with 12 bases in between. The chain's CDR3 is CASSLLAGLYNEQFF. CDR3 nucleotide sequence: TGTGCCAGCAGCTTATTGGCGGGGTTGTACAATGAGCAGTTCTTC.

The J gene is TRBJ2-5, the V gene TRBV11-2, with TRBD2 matching 10 bases. Losses at the gene ends were 1 base for V and 5 bases for J; bases not matched to a gene: 4. This CDR3 is built from 15 residues. Per germline, CDR1 SGHAT and CDR2 FQNNGV. The CDR3 region is CASSLGSGRVETQYF. In DNA form, the CDR3 reads TGTGCCAGCAGCTTAGGGAGCGGGAGGGTGGAGACCCAGTACTTC.

The CDR3 sequence: CASSPSAGELFF. The CDR3 DNA follows: TGTGCCAGCAGCCCCTCGGCCGGGGAGCTGTTTTTT. This chain joins TRBV9 and TRBJ2-2; no definite D call. CDR1 and CDR2 (germline): SGDLS, YYNGEE. The CDR3 covers 12 residues. The germline V and J ends were trimmed by 4 bases and 6 bases, with 7 bases remaining between them. The full variable domain, its missing parts supplied by reference TRBV9 and TRBJ2-2, is DSGVTQTPKHLITATGQRVTLRCSPRSGDLSVYWYQQSLDQGLQFLIQYYNGEERAKGNILERFSAQQFPDLHSELNLSSLELGDSALYFCASSPSAGELFFGEGSRLTVL.

With respect to this clone: The junction and the germline gene differ at one end; a read error may be behind it. J is TRBJ1-2 and V is TRBV9; TRBD1 might be the D (6 bases). Looked up from germline, CDR1 is SGDLS and CDR2 is YYNGEE. The CDR3 is made up of 16 amino acids. The chain's CDR3 is CASSVVSGEMARVLSF. The CDR3 nucleotides read TGTGCCAGCAGCGTAGTCTCAGGGGAGATGGCCAGGGTTCTCTCCTTC.

In this sample, this clone turned up once. This rearrangement joins TRBV7-8 to TRBJ2-3; 7 bases align to TRBD1. The CDR3 loop spans 16 amino acids. Germline lookup yields CDR1 SGHVS and CDR2 FQNEAQ. With V trimmed by 2 bases and J by 0 bases, 5 bases remained unmatched. Written as DNA, the CDR3 is TGTGCCAGCAGCTTATCACAGGGGAAAAGCACAGATACGCAGTATTTT. Translating gives CASSLSQGKSTDTQYF.